These 27 T cell receptor beta chains were sequenced from one sample in a study of identical twins. TCRdb used MiXCR to reprocess the 5' RACE reads, holding one entry per CDR3 protein. The sample lists under 350,000 distinct CDR3 sequences; roughly 8.6% were seen once. The same sample was also studied in work on yellow fever vaccine responses in identical twins.

Material: CD8+ T cells sorted from blood. The receptors derive from a woman under 30 in good health.

This clonotype was seen more than once but under ten times. The chain has TRBV5-6 and TRBJ2-7; TRBD2 is a possible D gene (6 bases). The CDR3 runs 13 residues. V lost 2 bases to trimming and J lost 6 bases, with 12 bases between them. Germline V lookup: CDR1 SGHDT, CDR2 YYEEEE. CDR3 coding DNA: TGTGCCAGCAGCTTTGGGTCCGGGGGCGAGCAGTACTTC. Translating it yields CASSFGSGGEQYF.

This clonotype came up a few times. The V gene is TRBV2, the J gene TRBJ2-7, with D possibly matching TRBD1 (6 bases). The germline CDR1 and CDR2 sequences are SNHLY and FYNNEI. V was pared by 2 bases and J by 1 base, with 12 bases between. The CDR3 is 15 amino acids. The CDR3 sequence is CASSEPDRPSYEQYF. The CDR3 DNA follows: TGTGCCAGCAGTGAACCGGACAGACCATCCTACGAGCAGTACTTC.

This clonotype was counted only a few times. V usage is TRBV6-5 and J usage is TRBJ2-2; TRBD2 aligns across 9 bases. Trimming cost V 0 bases and J 0 bases; bases outside gene matches: 8. The germline V gene has CDR1 MNHEY and CDR2 SVGAGI. This CDR3 spans 19 amino acids. The CDR3 protein is CASSYSAGTSRTNTGELFF. The CDR3 DNA is TGTGCCAGCAGTTACTCTGCCGGGACTAGCAGGACGAACACCGGGGAGCTGTTTTTT.

At least ten counts were recorded for this clonotype. The chain links TRBV28 to TRBJ1-1; no firm D call. The CDR3 covers 11 residues. V was pared by 4 bases and J by 4 bases, with 4 bases between. Germline lookup yields CDR1 MDHEN and CDR2 SYDVKM. In DNA form, the CDR3 reads TGTGCCAGCAGTTCACCCACTGAAGCTTTCTTT. As protein: CASSSPTEAFF.

This clonotype was picked up a small number of times. V is TRBV6-4 and J is TRBJ2-2, with a tentative D call TRBD2 (6 bases). The germline CDR1 and CDR2 sequences are MRHNA and SNTAGT. Trimming pared 4 bases from V and 8 bases from J, leaving 14 bases between. CDR3 length: 14 amino acids. The CDR3: CASSVGGSSGELFF. The CDR3 region has the DNA TGTGCCAGCAGTGTCGGGGGTAGTTCAGGGGAGCTGTTTTTT.

This sequence joins TRBV20-1 and TRBJ1-5; 7 positions agree with TRBD1. The CDR3 is 16 amino acids. V was pared by 2 bases and J by 1 base, with 8 bases of the junction left unmatched. Per the germline V gene, CDR1 is DFQATT and CDR2 is SNEGSKA (reference sequence). As DNA, the CDR3 is TGCAGTGCTAGAAACAGACAGGGAAAGAGCAATCAGCCCCAGCATTTT. It yields the protein CSARNRQGKSNQPQHF.

Ten or more counts support this clonotype. V is TRBV7-2 and J is TRBJ2-1; tentatively, D is TRBD1 (6 bases). The V end lost 8 bases, the J end lost 6 bases, and 17 bases lay between the germline ends. Germline CDR1 and CDR2: SGHTA and FQGNSA. The CDR3 runs 14 residues. CDR3 in amino acids: CASDVMGATNEQFF. In DNA, the CDR3 is TGTGCCAGCGATGTCATGGGGGCGACCAATGAGCAGTTCTTC. The whole variable domain, remainder taken from reference TRBV7-2 and TRBJ2-1, is GAGVSQSPSNKVTEKGKDVELRCDPISGHTALYWYRQSLGQGLEFLIYFQGNSAPDKSGLPSDRFSAERTGGSVSTLTIQRTQQEDSAVYLCASDVMGATNEQFFGPGTRLTVL.

Note on this clonotype: A much larger clone is a single base away; this may be a read error. V and J are TRBV2 and TRBJ2-3; 10 bases are shared with TRBD2. Germline values: CDR1 SNHLY, CDR2 FYNNEI. The V and J ends lost 5 bases and 2 bases, in that order; junction bases with no gene match: 13. This CDR3 contains 18 residues. Here the CDR3 DNA reads TGTGCCAGCAGTCGCCGGGAATCTAGCGGGGGCCACACAGATACGCAGTATTTT. This gives the protein CASSRRESSGGHTDTQYF.

This clonotype turned up a few times. The V call is TRBV27, the J call TRBJ2-7, with TRBD1 matching over 7 bases. From germline, CDR1 is MNHEY and CDR2 SMNVEV (reference sequence). CDR3 size: 13 residues. V lost 2 bases and J lost 6; bases outside the gene matches: 4. This chain's CDR3 is CASSLRQGREQYF. DNA for the CDR3: TGTGCCAGCAGTTTAAGACAGGGACGCGAGCAGTACTTC.

This rearrangement joins TRBV7-6 to TRBJ2-5; no clear D. Trimming stripped 5 bases from V and 5 bases from J, with 15 bases between. Germline values: CDR1 SGHVS, CDR2 FNYEAQ. The CDR3 length is 14 residues. CDR3 nucleotide sequence: TGTGCCAGCAGCCGTCACCTGGAGTCGGAGACCCAGTACTTC. It specifies CASSRHLESETQYF.

This chain connects TRBV4-3 to TRBJ2-7; 7 bases agree with TRBD1. CDR3 size: 16 residues. V gave up 3 bases and J gave up 1 base; unmatched junction bases: 9. The germline V gene has CDR1 LGHNA and CDR2 YSLEER. DNA of the CDR3: TGCGCCAGCAGCCACTACCGGGACAGCCTTTCCTACGAGCAGTACTTC. Protein sequence: CASSHYRDSLSYEQYF.

This rearrangement joins TRBV24-1 to TRBJ2-7; 10 nucleotides line up with TRBD2. J was trimmed by 4 bases and V by 5 bases; bases with no gene match: 1. Germline-derived CDR1 and CDR2 are KGHDR and SFDVKD. The CDR3 extends over 13 amino acids. This CDR3 reads CATSVAGGYEQYF. In DNA form, the CDR3 reads TGTGCCACCAGTGTAGCGGGAGGTTACGAGCAGTACTTC.

This clonotype occurred a few times. The V and J genes are TRBV5-1 and TRBJ2-3; the match to TRBD1 covers 10 bases. There are 17 residues in the CDR3. Per the germline V gene, CDR1 is SGHRS and CDR2 is YFSETQ. After removal of 0 bases from V and 1 base from J, the junction contained 5 bases not matched to a gene. CDR3 sequence: CASSLGDRGLGTDTQYF. The CDR3 bases are TGCGCCAGCAGCTTGGGGGACAGGGGTTTAGGCACAGATACGCAGTATTTT.

V and J are TRBV12-3 or TRBV12-4 and TRBJ1-1, with D tentatively TRBD1 (5 bases). Trimming stripped 3 bases from V and 3 bases from J, with 11 bases between. The CDR3 consists of 14 residues. For the CDR3, the DNA is TGTGCCAGCAGTTTTTGGGGCAGCGACACTGAAGCTTTCTTT. Amino acid sequence: CASSFWGSDTEAFF.

The table lists this clonotype with a few counts. V usage is TRBV28 and J usage is TRBJ2-3; TRBD2 aligns across 16 bases. CDR1 is MDHEN, CDR2 SYDVKM, per germline. The CDR3 extends over 17 amino acids. The V gene end was trimmed by 6 bases and the J gene end by 4 bases; junction bases not matched to a gene: 7. CDR3 nucleotide sequence: TGTGCCAGCAGACCACGGGGGACTAGCGGGGGGGCAGATACGCAGTATTTT. It yields the protein CASRPRGTSGGADTQYF.

A few counts support this clonotype. The V call is TRBV9, the J call TRBJ2-1, with 7 bases aligning to TRBD1. The V segment lost 3 bases and the J segment 0 bases; nucleotides outside the gene matches: 6. The germline V gene encodes CDR1 SGDLS and CDR2 YYNGEE. The length of the CDR3 is 16 residues. The chain's CDR3 is CASSEDRVSSYNEQFF. Written as DNA, the CDR3 is TGTGCCAGCAGCGAAGACAGGGTCTCCTCCTACAATGAGCAGTTCTTC. The variable domain in full, with the rest retrieved from reference TRBV9 and TRBJ2-1, is DSGVTQTPKHLITATGQRVTLRCSPRSGDLSVYWYQQSLDQGLQFLIQYYNGEERAKGNILERFSAQQFPDLHSELNLSSLELGDSALYFCASSEDRVSSYNEQFFGPGTRLTVL.

This clonotype was detected many times. The chain combines TRBV10-3 with TRBJ2-3, with 10 bases lining up with TRBD2. Germline V CDR1 and CDR2: ENHRY, SYGVKD. V shed 6 bases and J 2 bases; nucleotides not matched to a gene: 20. This CDR3 spans 20 amino acids. CDR3 sequence (DNA): TGTGCCATCAGGGGATTCAACCCGGGGGGACTAGCGAATCTCACAGATACGCAGTATTTT. Its translation: CAIRGFNPGGLANLTDTQYF.

The chain carries TRBV10-2 and TRBJ1-5; perhaps TRBD1 as D (6 bases). The germline V and J ends were trimmed by 9 bases and 2 bases, with 14 bases remaining between them. The CDR3 totals 14 residues. Germline values: CDR1 WSHSY, CDR2 SAAADI. CDR3 DNA: TGCGCCAGTTCAGGGGAATGGGGCAATCAGCCCCAGCATTTT. Residues: CASSGEWGNQPQHF.

This clonotype came up many times. The gene calls are TRBV4-3 and TRBJ1-5, with 9 bases that match TRBD1. The CDR3 runs 15 residues. Germline V gene lookup returns CDR1 LGHNA and CDR2 YSLEER. V trimming: 0 bases; J trimming: 10 bases; junction bases outside the gene matches: 7. This CDR3 reads CASSQDIGTGNPQHF. CDR3 DNA sequence: TGCGCCAGCAGCCAAGATATCGGGACAGGGAACCCCCAGCATTTT.

The chain has TRBV30 and TRBJ2-2; D not certain. The CDR3 covers 15 residues. V was cut by 2 bases and J by 5 bases, with 15 bases left in between. The germline gives CDR1 GTSNPN, CDR2 SVGIG (reference sequence). The CDR3 nucleotides read TGTGCCTGGAGTCCCCATACCCTAGAAACCGGGGAGCTGTTTTTT. This encodes CAWSPHTLETGELFF.

This clonotype was observed a handful of times. This chain connects TRBV7-2 to TRBJ2-7; no reliable D call. Germline lookup yields CDR1 SGHTA and CDR2 FQGNSA. The V and J ends lost 2 bases and 3 bases respectively, with 8 bases between them. The CDR3 runs 13 residues. The CDR3 spells CASSLLANYEQYF. DNA of the CDR3: TGTGCCAGCAGCTTACTGGCGAACTACGAGCAGTACTTC.

This clonotype was seen repeatedly, ten times or more. The genes are TRBV2 and TRBJ2-1, with D possibly TRBD1 on 5 matching bases. The CDR3 is 12 residues long. The germline gives CDR1 SNHLY, CDR2 FYNNEI. Trimming pared 8 bases from V and 5 bases from J, leaving 10 bases between. The CDR3 nucleotides read TGTGCCAGCGTTAAGGACAACAATGAGCAGTTCTTC. Translation gives CASVKDNNEQFF.

A few counts support this clonotype. The V and J genes are TRBV7-9 and TRBJ2-5; D is unclear. Germline CDR1 reads SEHNR; CDR2 reads FQNEAQ (reference sequence). The CDR3 has 12 amino acids. Between the trimmed V and J ends, which lost 7 bases and 0 bases, there was a span of 6 bases. CDR3 sequence: CASTNYQETQYF. Here the CDR3 DNA reads TGTGCCAGCACCAATTACCAAGAGACCCAGTACTTC.

At least ten counts were recorded for this clonotype. The chain combines TRBV10-2 with TRBJ2-3; the D gene is possibly TRBD1 (5 bases). The germline V gene encodes CDR1 WSHSY and CDR2 SAAADI. V gave up 7 bases and J gave up 1 base, with 9 bases separating them. The CDR3 runs 13 residues. CDR3 loop: CASTQTGTDTQYF. Here the CDR3 DNA reads TGCGCCAGCACCCAGACAGGCACAGATACGCAGTATTTT.

This clonotype was seen many times. The chain uses TRBV14 and TRBJ2-3, with 7 bases identical to TRBD1. J lost 4 bases, V lost 6 bases, and 4 bases had no gene match. Germline CDR1 is SGHDN and CDR2 is FVKESK. The CDR3 has 13 residues. The CDR3 protein is CASSETGPDTQYF. CDR3 in DNA: TGTGCCAGCAGTGAGACAGGGCCAGATACGCAGTATTTT.

This clonotype was observed a handful of times. This chain joins TRBV5-1 and TRBJ2-6, with unresolved D. V lost 4 bases and J 0 bases, leaving 11 bases between the germline ends. Germline V gives CDR1 SGHRS, CDR2 YFSETQ. There are 16 residues in the CDR3. The CDR3 DNA is TGCGCCAGCAGCCCAACAGTAGCCTCTGGGGCCAACGTCCTGACTTTC. Its translation: CASSPTVASGANVLTF. Drawing the rest from reference TRBV5-1 and TRBJ2-6, the complete variable domain is KAGVTQTPRYLIKTRGQQVTLSCSPISGHRSVSWYQQTPGQGLQFLFEYFSETQRNKGNFPGRFSGRQFSNSRSEMNVSTLELGDSALYLCASSPTVASGANVLTFGAGSRLTVL.

The chain combines TRBV6-2 or TRBV6-3 with TRBJ2-7; 12 nucleotides line up with TRBD2. With V trimmed by 8 bases and J by 2 bases, 22 bases remained unmatched. CDR1 and CDR2 (germline): MNHEY, SVGEGT. The CDR3 has 20 residues. The CDR3, as DNA: TGTGCCAGCCGAGGGACAGGCGAGCTAGCGGGAGGGAGGAAAACCTACGAGCAGTACTTC. Translating gives CASRGTGELAGGRKTYEQYF.